This T cell receptor (beta chain) derives from a study of blood T cell repertoires in COVID-19. Overall study: Samples came from the United States, Italy and Spain, spanning acute and convalescent COVID-19. In each case, the material was cDNA or gDNA derived from T cells, B-cell-depleted T cells, or PBMCs.

This clone was recorded once. Germline lookup yields CDR1 SGHNT and CDR2 YYREEE (reference sequence). Trimming removed 5 bases from V and 14 bases from J, with 17 bases in between. CDR3 length: 13 amino acids. Study processing details: It was from reference gene primer amplification that nucleated cell counts were estimated. Using immunoSEQ multiplex PCR, the repertoire was profiled, and TCRdb retains in-frame clones only, with some absent. The DNA gave D and trimming, while V, J and clone size come from that table. The sample lists some 110,000 clones; around 80% were seen once. Sequenced sample: peripheral blood. The V call is TRBV5-4, the J call TRBJ1-6, with D possibly matching TRBD1 (6 bases). This TCR was recovered from a man in his sixties or seventies with active or convalescent COVID-19. DNA of the CDR3: TGTGCCAGCAGACTACAGGGAGAAGAAACCCTCCACTTT. Protein sequence: CASRLQGEETLHF.